These 18 T cell receptor beta chains were sequenced from one sample in a study of blood T cell repertoires in COVID-19. Method: immunoSEQ multiplex PCR; TCRdb's copy keeps in-frame clones and lacks some. The sample has just over 35,000 clones, roughly 84% seen once. Sequencing was done on a sample of peripheral blood. These receptors were obtained from a human donor in a cohort sampled during active COVID-19.

The chain couples TRBV7-9 to TRBJ2-5; D is perhaps TRBD1 (6 bases). The V end was cut by 5 bases, the J end by 0 bases, with 16 bases between. The CDR3 runs 16 residues. Germline lookup yields CDR1 SEHNR and CDR2 FQNEAQ (reference sequence). The chain's CDR3 is CASSTYRVRDQETQYF. Written as DNA, the CDR3 is TGTGCCAGCAGCACATACAGGGTACGGGACCAAGAGACCCAGTACTTC.

V and J are TRBV13 and TRBJ2-3, with 12 bases lining up with TRBD2. Germline V lookup: CDR1 PRHDT, CDR2 FYEKMQ (reference sequence). This CDR3 is 17 amino acids long. J gave up 6 bases and V 5 bases, and 12 bases lay outside the gene matches. Here the CDR3 DNA reads TGTGCCAGCAGCCCCCGACCTAGCGGGGGGGCACGGGATACGCAGTATTTT. Translating gives CASSPRPSGGARDTQYF.

J is TRBJ1-3 and V is TRBV7-3; 10 bases agree with TRBD1. V was pared by 5 bases and J by 3 bases, with 7 bases of the junction left unmatched. Germline CDR1 is SGHTA and CDR2 is FQGTGA. This CDR3 region has 16 residues. The CDR3 DNA reads TGTGCCAGCAGCGCTAACGGACAGGGGGTTGGAAACACCATATATTTT. This encodes CASSANGQGVGNTIYF. Variable domain in full (rest from reference TRBV7-3 and TRBJ1-3): GAGVSQTPSNKVTEKGKYVELRCDPISGHTALYWYRQSLGQGPEFLIYFQGTGAADDSGLPNDRFFAVRPEGSVSTLKIQRTERGDSAVYLCASSANGQGVGNTIYFGEGSWLTVV.

The chain employs TRBV5-1 and TRBJ2-1; TRBD1 matches at 9 bases. V trimming: 4 bases; J trimming: 2 bases; junction bases outside the gene matches: 4. Germline V CDR1 and CDR2: SGHRS, YFSETQ. The CDR3 spans 15 residues. The CDR3 DNA sequence: TGCGCCAGCAGCCCCCGGACAGGGGCCTACAATGAGCAGTTCTTC. It yields the protein CASSPRTGAYNEQFF.

V is TRBV2 and J is TRBJ1-6; unclear D gene. Trimming left V 5 bases short and J 5 bases short, with 16 bases between. This CDR3 has 16 amino acids. Germline V gene sequence: CDR1 SNHLY, CDR2 FYNNEI. The CDR3 DNA follows: TGTGCCAGCAGTCCGGAGGGAGTTTCTAATAATTCACCCCTCCACTTT. This encodes CASSPEGVSNNSPLHF.

The chain uses TRBV19 and TRBJ2-3; a weak D match, TRBD2 (6 bases). This CDR3 is 14 amino acids long. Per germline, CDR1 LNHDA and CDR2 SQIVND (reference sequence). The V gene lost 6 bases and the J gene lost 4 bases, with 14 bases spanning the gap. The CDR3 sequence: CASRNPGDSDTQYF. The DNA for the CDR3 is TGTGCCAGTAGAAACCCGGGGGATTCAGATACGCAGTATTTT. Variable domain in full (rest from reference TRBV19 and TRBJ2-3): DGGITQSPKYLFRKEGQNVTLSCEQNLNHDAMYWYRQDPGQGLRLIYYSQIVNDFQKGDIAEGYSVSREKKESFPLTVTSAQKNPTAFYLCASRNPGDSDTQYFGPGTRLTVL.

The chain combines TRBV19 with TRBJ2-1; TRBD2 might be the D (5 bases). The CDR3 extends over 18 amino acids. Germline CDR1 reads LNHDA; CDR2 reads SQIVND (reference sequence). The V gene lost 4 bases and the J gene lost 0 bases, with 19 bases spanning the gap. The CDR3 region is CASSNPRGRTSSYNEQFF. In DNA form, the CDR3 reads TGTGCCAGTAGTAACCCCCGAGGGCGGACGAGCTCCTACAATGAGCAGTTCTTC.

J is TRBJ2-5 and V is TRBV2, with D possibly matching TRBD1 (9 bases). The CDR3 runs to 14 residues. Looked up from germline, CDR1 is SNHLY and CDR2 is FYNNEI. The V end was cut by 7 bases, the J end by 4 bases, with 16 bases between. The CDR3 sequence is CASKRGTGRETQYF. CDR3 coding DNA: TGTGCCAGCAAGCGGGGGACAGGGAGAGAGACCCAGTACTTC.

The chain recombines TRBV18 with TRBJ2-7; tentative D call: TRBD1 (7 bases). Germline V gene data show CDR1 as KGHSH and CDR2 as LQKENI. With 2 bases removed from V and 0 bases from J, the gap between germline ends came to 20 bases. This CDR3 contains 18 residues. The CDR3 loop is CASSPGMGQGDFSYEQYF. The CDR3 nucleotides are TGTGCCAGCTCACCAGGCATGGGCCAGGGGGACTTCTCCTACGAGCAGTACTTC. Filled out from reference TRBV18 and TRBJ2-7, the complete variable domain reads NAGVMQNPRHLVRRRGQEARLRCSPMKGHSHVYWYRQLPEEGLKFMVYLQKENIIDESGMPKERFSAEFPKEGPSILRIQQVVRGDSAAYFCASSPGMGQGDFSYEQYFGPGTRLTVT.

V and J are TRBV19 and TRBJ2-5, with 14 bases lining up with TRBD2. The germline V gene encodes CDR1 LNHDA and CDR2 SQIVND (reference sequence). The CDR3 is 17 residues long. V was clipped by 5 bases and J by 4 bases; unmatched bases: 9. As DNA, the CDR3 is TGTGCCAGTAGTCCCTCCCGGACTAGCGGGGGGCGAGAGACCCAGTACTTC. Translated, it gives CASSPSRTSGGRETQYF.

V gene TRBV18 combines with J gene TRBJ2-5, with 7 bases lining up with TRBD1. The CDR3 spans 13 residues. Germline V gives CDR1 KGHSH, CDR2 LQKENI. V lost 5 bases and J lost 5; bases outside the gene matches: 5. The CDR3 DNA reads as TGTGCCAGCTCAACCACAGGGGCGGAGACCCAGTACTTC. Translation gives CASSTTGAETQYF.

V and J are TRBV28 and TRBJ1-1, with 9 nucleotides matching TRBD1. J lost 11 bases, V lost 6 bases, and 13 bases had no gene match. CDR1 is MDHEN and CDR2 is SYDVKM in the germline V gene. This CDR3 is 14 amino acids long. The CDR3 is CASSPGTGWGWAFF. CDR3 DNA: TGTGCCAGCAGCCCAGGGACAGGGTGGGGTTGGGCTTTCTTT.

This chain uses TRBV4-1 with TRBJ2-1; 11 bases fit TRBD1. The J segment lost 4 bases and the V segment lost 1 base, leaving 3 bases of the junction unmatched. CDR1 and CDR2 from the germline V gene are MGHRA and YSYEKL. The CDR3 runs 16 residues. CDR3 nucleotides: TGCGCCAGCAGCCAAGGGGGACAGGGGGAGTACAATGAGCAGTTCTTC. It codes for CASSQGGQGEYNEQFF.

V and J are TRBV6-5 and TRBJ1-1; TRBD1 matches 9 bases. CDR1 MNHEY and CDR2 SVGAGI come from the germline V gene. J was trimmed by 4 bases and V by 2 bases; bases with no gene match: 8. The CDR3 sequence is 16 residues long. CDR3 sequence reads: CASSYVTGGGFTEAFF. Written as DNA, the CDR3 is TGTGCCAGCAGTTACGTGACAGGGGGGGGCTTCACTGAAGCTTTCTTT.

This clone came up a few times. The chain uses TRBV19 and TRBJ1-1; 10 bases are a match to TRBD1. Germline CDR1 reads LNHDA; CDR2 reads SQIVND (reference sequence). Unmatched junction bases numbered 11, after V lost 5 bases and J lost 5 bases. The CDR3 has 16 amino acids. The CDR3: CASSPFDRGLGTEAFF. CDR3 nucleotides: TGTGCCAGTAGTCCTTTCGACAGGGGGCTAGGAACTGAAGCTTTCTTT.

This clone is classed as medium-sized. The chain carries TRBV28 and TRBJ1-5, with TRBD1 as a possible D gene (5 bases). The CDR3 has 15 amino acids. Trimming took 6 bases from V and 0 from J, leaving 12 bases between them. Germline CDR1 is MDHEN and CDR2 is SYDVKM. CDR3: CASSLQAFSNQPQHF. In nucleotides, the CDR3 is TGTGCCAGCAGCCTACAGGCTTTTAGCAATCAGCCCCAGCATTTT. Combining the CDR3 with reference TRBV28 and TRBJ1-5 gives the whole variable domain DVKVTQSSRYLVKRTGEKVFLECVQDMDHENMFWYRQDPGLGLRLIYFSYDVKMKEKGDIPEGYSVSREKKERFSLILESASTNQTSMYLCASSLQAFSNQPQHFGDGTRLSIL.

V is TRBV5-1 and J is TRBJ2-5; 10 nucleotides line up with TRBD2. Trimming removed 0 bases from V and 4 bases from J; junction bases left unmatched: 3. Germline V gene data show CDR1 as SGHRS and CDR2 as YFSETQ. The CDR3 covers 15 residues. In DNA form, the CDR3 reads TGCGCCAGCAGCTTGGAGCCTAGCGGGGGAGAGACCCAGTACTTC. This translates into CASSLEPSGGETQYF.

The gene calls are TRBV15 and TRBJ2-5; 7 bases map to TRBD2. After removal of 5 bases from V and 1 base from J, the junction contained 13 bases not matched to a gene. Germline values: CDR1 LNHNV, CDR2 YYDKDF (reference sequence). The CDR3 is 17 residues long. The CDR3: CATSESLAGVLQETQYF. The CDR3 nucleotides read TGTGCCACCAGCGAGTCCTTAGCGGGTGTCCTCCAAGAGACCCAGTACTTC.